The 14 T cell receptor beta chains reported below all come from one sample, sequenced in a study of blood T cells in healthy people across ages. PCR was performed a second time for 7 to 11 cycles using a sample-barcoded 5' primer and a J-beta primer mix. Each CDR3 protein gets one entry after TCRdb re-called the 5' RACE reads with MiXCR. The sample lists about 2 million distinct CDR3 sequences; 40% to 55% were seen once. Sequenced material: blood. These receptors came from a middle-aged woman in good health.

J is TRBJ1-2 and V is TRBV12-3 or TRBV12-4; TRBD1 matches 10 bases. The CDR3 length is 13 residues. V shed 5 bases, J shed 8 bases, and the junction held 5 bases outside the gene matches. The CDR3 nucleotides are TGTGCCAGCAGTCGTGGGACAGGGGAAGGCTACACCTTC. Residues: CASSRGTGEGYTF.

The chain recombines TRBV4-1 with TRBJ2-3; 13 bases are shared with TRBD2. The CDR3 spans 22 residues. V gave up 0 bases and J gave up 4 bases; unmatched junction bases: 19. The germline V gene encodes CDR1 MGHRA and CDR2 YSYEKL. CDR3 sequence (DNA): TGCGCCAGCAGCCAAGATCTTTTAGGACTAGCGGGGGTAATGGAATCGGCAGATACGCAGTATTTT. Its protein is CASSQDLLGLAGVMESADTQYF.

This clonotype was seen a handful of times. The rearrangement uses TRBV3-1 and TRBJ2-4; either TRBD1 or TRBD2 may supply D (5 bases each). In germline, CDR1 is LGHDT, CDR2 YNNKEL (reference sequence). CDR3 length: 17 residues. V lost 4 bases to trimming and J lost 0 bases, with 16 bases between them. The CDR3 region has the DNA TGTGCCAGCAGCCCCCAGGATACAGGACTAGCCAAAAACATTCAGTACTTC. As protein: CASSPQDTGLAKNIQYF.

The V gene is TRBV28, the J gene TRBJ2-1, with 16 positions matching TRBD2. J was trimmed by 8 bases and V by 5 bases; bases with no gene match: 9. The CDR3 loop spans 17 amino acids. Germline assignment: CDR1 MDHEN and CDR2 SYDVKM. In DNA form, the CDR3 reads TGTGCCAGCAGTCAGGGACTAGCGGGGGGGCGTGCGTATGAGCAGTTCTTC. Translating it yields CASSQGLAGGRAYEQFF.

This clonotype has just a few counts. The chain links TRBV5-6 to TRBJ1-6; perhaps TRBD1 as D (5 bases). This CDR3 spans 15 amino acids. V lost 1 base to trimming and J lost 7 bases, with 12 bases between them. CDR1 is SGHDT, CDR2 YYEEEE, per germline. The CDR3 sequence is CASSLPGLANSPLHF. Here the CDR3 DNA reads TGTGCCAGCAGCTTGCCGGGACTAGCCAATTCACCCCTCCACTTT.

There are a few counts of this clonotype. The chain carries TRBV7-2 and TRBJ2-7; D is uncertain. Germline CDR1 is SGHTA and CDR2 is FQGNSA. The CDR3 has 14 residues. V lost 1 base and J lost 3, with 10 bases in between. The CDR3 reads CASSLDFRNYEQYF. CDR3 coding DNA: TGTGCCAGCAGCTTAGATTTCAGAAACTACGAGCAGTACTTC.

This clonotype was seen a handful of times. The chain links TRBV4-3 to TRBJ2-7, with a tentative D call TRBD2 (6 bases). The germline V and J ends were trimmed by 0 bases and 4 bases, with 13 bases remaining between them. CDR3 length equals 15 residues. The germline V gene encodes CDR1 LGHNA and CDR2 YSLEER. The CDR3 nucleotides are TGCGCCAGCAGCCAAGACGTCAATGGGGGGTACGAGCAGTACTTC. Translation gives CASSQDVNGGYEQYF.

The CDR3 region has the DNA TGTGCCAGCAGGGGGGGGTGGGGGACGACAGATACGCAGTATTTT. Amino acid sequence: CASRGGWGTTDTQYF. The V call is TRBV28, the J call TRBJ2-3; 7 bases are shared with TRBD2. The CDR3 length is 15 residues. CDR1 MDHEN and CDR2 SYDVKM come from the germline V gene. V shed 6 bases and J 3 bases; nucleotides not matched to a gene: 9.

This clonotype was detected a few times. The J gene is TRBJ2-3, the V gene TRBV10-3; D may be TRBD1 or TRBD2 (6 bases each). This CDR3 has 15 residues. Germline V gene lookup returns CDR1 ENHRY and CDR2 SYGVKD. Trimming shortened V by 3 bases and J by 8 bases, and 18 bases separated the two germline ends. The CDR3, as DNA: TGTGCCATCAGTGATCTACTCCTCGAGGGGGGTACGCAGTATTTT. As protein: CAISDLLLEGGTQYF.

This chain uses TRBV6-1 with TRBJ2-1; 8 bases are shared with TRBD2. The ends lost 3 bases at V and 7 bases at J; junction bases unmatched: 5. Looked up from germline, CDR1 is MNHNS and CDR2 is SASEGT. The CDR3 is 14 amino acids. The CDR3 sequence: CASSEWRGENEQFF. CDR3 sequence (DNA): TGTGCCAGCAGTGAGTGGCGGGGGGAAAATGAGCAGTTCTTC.

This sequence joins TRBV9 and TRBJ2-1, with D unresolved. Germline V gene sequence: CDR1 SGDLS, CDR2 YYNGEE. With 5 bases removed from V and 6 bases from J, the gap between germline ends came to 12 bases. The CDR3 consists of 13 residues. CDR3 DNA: TGTGCCAGCAGACACCAGCAATCCAATGAGCAGTTCTTC. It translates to CASRHQQSNEQFF.

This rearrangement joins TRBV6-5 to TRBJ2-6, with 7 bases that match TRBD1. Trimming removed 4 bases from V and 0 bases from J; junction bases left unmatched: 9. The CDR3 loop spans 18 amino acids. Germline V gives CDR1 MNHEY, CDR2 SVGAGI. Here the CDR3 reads CASSSPRTGRSGANVLTF. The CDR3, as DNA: TGTGCCAGCAGTTCCCCAAGGACAGGACGCTCTGGGGCCAACGTCCTGACTTTC.

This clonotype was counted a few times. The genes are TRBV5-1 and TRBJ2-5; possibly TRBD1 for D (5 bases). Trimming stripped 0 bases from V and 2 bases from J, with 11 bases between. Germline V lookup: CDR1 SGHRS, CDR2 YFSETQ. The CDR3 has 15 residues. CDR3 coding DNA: TGCGCCAGCAGCTTGGCATCAGGGATACAAGAGACCCAGTACTTC. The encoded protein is CASSLASGIQETQYF.

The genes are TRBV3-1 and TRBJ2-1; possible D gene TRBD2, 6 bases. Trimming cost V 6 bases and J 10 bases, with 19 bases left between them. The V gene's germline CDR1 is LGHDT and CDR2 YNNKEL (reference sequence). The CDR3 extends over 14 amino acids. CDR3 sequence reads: CASRLGGGSGEQFF. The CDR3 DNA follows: TGTGCCAGCAGACTTGGTGGGGGGTCGGGCGAGCAGTTCTTC.